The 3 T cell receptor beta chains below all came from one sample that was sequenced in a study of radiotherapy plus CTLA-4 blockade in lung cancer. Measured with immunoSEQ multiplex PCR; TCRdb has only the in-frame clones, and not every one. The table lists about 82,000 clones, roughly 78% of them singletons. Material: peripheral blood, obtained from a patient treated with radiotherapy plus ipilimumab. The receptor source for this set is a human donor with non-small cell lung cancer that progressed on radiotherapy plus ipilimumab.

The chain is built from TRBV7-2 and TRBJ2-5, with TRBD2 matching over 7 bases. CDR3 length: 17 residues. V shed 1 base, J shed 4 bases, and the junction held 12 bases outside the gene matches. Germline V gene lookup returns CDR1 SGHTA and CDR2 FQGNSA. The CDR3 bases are TGTGCCAGCAGCTTAGATCGTGGAGCGGGAAACGGAGAGACCCAGTACTTC. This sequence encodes CASSLDRGAGNGETQYF.

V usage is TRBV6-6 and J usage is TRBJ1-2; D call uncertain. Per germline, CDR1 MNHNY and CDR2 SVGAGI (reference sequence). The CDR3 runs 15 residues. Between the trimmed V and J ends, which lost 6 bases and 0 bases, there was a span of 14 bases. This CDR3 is CASSHLPAANYGYTF. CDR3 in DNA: TGTGCCAGCAGCCATCTACCTGCCGCTAACTATGGCTACACCTTC.

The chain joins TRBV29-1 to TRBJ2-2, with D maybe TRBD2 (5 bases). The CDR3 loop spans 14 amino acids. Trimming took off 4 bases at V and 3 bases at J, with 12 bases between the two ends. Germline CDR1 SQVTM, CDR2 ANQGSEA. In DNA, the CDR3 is TGCAGCGTTGTAAGGGCGGGTGACACCGGGGAGCTGTTTTTT. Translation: CSVVRAGDTGELFF.